The rows below give T cell receptor beta chains drawn from one sample of a study of blood T cell repertoires in COVID-19. Assay used: immunoSEQ multiplex PCR; TCRdb lists only in-frame clones, some missing. The sample lists 150,000 or so clones; 85% to 90% were seen once. The sequencing sample was made of peripheral blood. These receptors were obtained from a woman aged 60-70 years with acute or convalescent COVID-19. The CDR3 runs from the conserved cysteine through the conserved F or W. A D gene is named only where the DNA matches it firmly. Only part of the rows carry a size: once, few, many, or a class if the clone is expanded.

abundance,d_gene,v_gene,j_gene,CDR3nt,CDR3aa
many,TRBD1,TRBV19,TRBJ1-3,TGTGCCAGTAGTAGAGGGGGCCCCGGAAACACCATATATTTT,CASSRGGPGNTIYF
NA,TRBD1,TRBV11-3,TRBJ1-2,TGTGCCAGCAGCCCAAGGACAGGGATGGAAAACTATGGCTACACCTTC,CASSPRTGMENYGYTF
NA,TRBD2,TRBV4-2,TRBJ2-3,TGTGCCAGCAGGCTAAGCGGGGGCACAGATACGCAGTATTTT,CASRLSGGTDTQYF
NA,TRBD1,TRBV19,TRBJ1-1,TGTGCCAGTAGCCATAGATACCCGGGACAGGGGTCTTGGCCTGAAGCTTTCTTT,CASSHRYPGQGSWPEAFF
NA,NA,TRBV9,TRBJ2-7,TGTGCCAGCAGCGTAGCAGGTCAGGGGCATCCCTACGAGCAGTACTTC,CASSVAGQGHPYEQYF
NA,TRBD1,TRBV11-2,TRBJ2-2,TGTGCCAGCAGCTTAGTCGGACAGGGTGGATCCGGGGAGCTGTTTTTT,CASSLVGQGGSGELFF
NA,TRBD1,TRBV19,TRBJ2-2,TGTGCCAGTCTGACAGGGACAAGGGGGACCGGGGAGCTGTTTTTT,CASLTGTRGTGELFF
NA,NA,TRBV30,TRBJ2-7,TGTGCCTGGAGCGACCGCTTTGGGCGCTACGAGCAGTACTTC,CAWSDRFGRYEQYF
NA,TRBD1,TRBV9,TRBJ2-7,TGTGCCAGCAGCGTAGGACAGGGGGCATACGAGCAGTACTTC,CASSVGQGAYEQYF
NA,NA,TRBV7-2,TRBJ1-1,TGTGCCAGCAGCTTCACGACAGTTCTCACTGAAGCTTTCTTT,CASSFTTVLTEAFF
NA,TRBD1,TRBV13,TRBJ2-6,TGTGCCAGCAGGCAGGGGGCTCGTGGGGCCAACGTCCTGACTTTC,CASRQGARGANVLTF
NA,NA,TRBV6-6,TRBJ1-5,TGTGCCAGCAGTTACCCCGAGGAGGGTCAGCCCCAGCATTTT,CASSYPEEGQPQHF
once,NA,TRBV6-5,TRBJ1-1,TGTGCCAGCAGTCGACAGGTCTTGAACACTGAAGCTTTCTTT,CASSRQVLNTEAFF
few,NA,TRBV4-3,TRBJ1-6,TGCGCCAGCAGCCAAGAATCAGTGCCCTATTCACCCCTCCACTTT,CASSQESVPYSPLHF
NA,NA,TRBV6-2/TRBV6-3,TRBJ1-2,TGTGCCAGCAGCCAGAGCGTATCCTATGGCTACACCTTC,CASSQSVSYGYTF
NA,NA,TRBV19,TRBJ1-1,TGTGCCAGTAGCCGGATGCAGCGTGAAGCTTTCTTT,CASSRMQREAFF
NA,NA,TRBV12-3/TRBV12-4,TRBJ1-2,TGTGCCAGCAGTTTAGGGCATCGCGGCTACACCTTC,CASSLGHRGYTF